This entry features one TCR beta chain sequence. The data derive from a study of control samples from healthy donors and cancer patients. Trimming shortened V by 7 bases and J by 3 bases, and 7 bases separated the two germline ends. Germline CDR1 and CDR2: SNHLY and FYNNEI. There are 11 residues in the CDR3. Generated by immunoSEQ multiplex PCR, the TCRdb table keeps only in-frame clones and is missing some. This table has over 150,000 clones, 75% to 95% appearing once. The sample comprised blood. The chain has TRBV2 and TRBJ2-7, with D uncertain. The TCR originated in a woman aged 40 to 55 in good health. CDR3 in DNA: TGTGCCAGCATGTATAGCTACGAGCAGTACTTC. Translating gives CASMYSYEQYF.